This entry features one T cell receptor (beta chain) sequence. What antigen it recognizes has not been identified. There are no base qualities to consult, and no much larger clone falls within one base. The sample's treatment or condition label, decoded: oral pan-JAK inhibitor, 5-10 mg twice daily. Lesional scalp punch biopsies and peripheral blood were collected from alopecia areata patients. PBMCs were separated by density centrifugation and stained for CD3, CD4 and CD8, after which CD4+ and CD8+ T cells were sorted on a FACSAria. This sample stems from a study of CD8+ T cells in alopecia areata (dated by TCRdb to about 2018). Broadly, across the study: Treated patients were enrolled in an open-label pilot trial of oral tofacitinib at 5 to 10 mg twice daily for moderate-to-severe alopecia areata. Tofacitinib was administered for 6 to 18 months, and 6 months of follow-up off drug were then conducted to assess delayed response and recurrence. The SALT score, which quantifies the percentage of affected scalp surface area, was used to measure disease severity in treated patients. The study used high-throughput TCRbeta sequencing to examine T cell clonal expansion in alopecia areata, in both the C3H/HeJ mouse model and human patients. On the human side, TCRbeta sequencing was run on scalp tissue and on sorted CD4+ and CD8+ peripheral blood T cells from healthy controls and from alopecia areata patients with either patchy or totalis/universalis disease. Biopsies were taken from tofacitinib-treated patients at baseline and at 4 and 24 weeks of treatment, and a later scalp biopsy was taken in several of the tofacitinib-treated patients. Scalp clonality was compared across normal scalp (n=4), patchy alopecia areata scalp (n=8), and alopecia totalis/universalis scalp (n=8). RNA came from the PAXgene miRNA kit for fixed scalp, the miRNeasy kit for PBMCs, and the RNeasy kit for mouse skin. TCRbeta CDR3 regions were amplified by immunoSEQ multiplex PCR with 35 Vbeta forward and 13 Jbeta reverse primers. Study-level results and caveats: Shared TCR sequences between patients were less evident than in mice, which may be partly attributable to HLA diversity in the patient population. Scalp TCR repertoire analysis is complicated because resident alphabeta T cells in normal human skin are also sequenced, whereas mouse skin is dominated by gammadelta T cells. Lesional scalp, especially in alopecia totalis/universalis, showed higher clonality and more expanded CD8+ clones than normal scalp, suggesting antigenic drive. Scalp clonality and the number of expanded CD8+ clones among the top 100 scalp clones were significantly decreased by tofacitinib. Because the treated cohort was small and had just a single nonresponder, larger studies are needed to establish links between baseline CD8+ expansion and response. Many expanded lesional clones were found to persist in scalp and blood during tofacitinib treatment, and relapse after treatment cessation may be partly explained by this persistence.

Cut back by 6 bases and 5 bases, the V and J ends lie 19 bases apart. The germline V gene (reference sequence) yields SEHNR for CDR1 and FQNEAQ for CDR2. From the cysteine through the phenylalanine, the CDR3 covers 15 amino acids. Only the CDR3 portion is preserved as DNA: 45 bases, with reading frame beginning at the first base. Library prep was done by the immunoSEQ multiplex PCR assay. RNA was extracted from all samples and reverse transcribed into cDNA as template for TCR sequencing. First-strand cDNA was synthesized using SuperScript III with a 2:1 mix of oligo-dT and random hexamers. A synthetic immune receptor repertoire was used to measure amplification bias, and any remaining bias was corrected computationally. In the original analysis: Raw reads were preprocessed to remove errors, and CDR3 was defined by IMGT conventions from the conserved cysteine to phenylalanine. To get clonality, Shannon entropy was normalized by log2 of the number of productive unique TCRs and the result was subtracted from 1. CD4 or CD8 identity of scalp clones was inferred by cross-referencing scalp TCRbeta sequences with sorted blood CD4 and CD8 repertoires. The source is immuneACCESS, and TCRdb retained only in-frame sequences with V and J called. Part of the clones is not carried over; for the studies checked, unresolved V genes explain less than half of this, and the remainder is unexplained. V and J calls and clone size are those listed in that table; D and trimming were worked out from the DNA. This sample comprises fewer than 110,000 clones, roughly 60% of them detected only once. In total, the top ten clones hold around 15% of the sample.

This clonotype was obtained from a human donor with alopecia areata. The rearrangement joined TRBV7-9 to TRBJ2-5; confidence is insufficient to name the D gene. The material sequenced was CD8+ T cells sorted from blood, taken at roughly week 58, from a patient treated with tofacitinib. The sequenced DNA is TGTGCCAGCAGTTACCCCTACCGGGCGTTGGAGACCCAGTACTTC. This translates into CASSYPYRALETQYF.